The text below deals with one T cell receptor (beta chain). Repertoires were generated with immunoSEQ multiplex PCR, while TCRdb's copy carries only in-frame clones and drops some. In the table there are around 2.1 million clones, approximately 94% of which are singletons. The source of the sample is a study of shared clonotypes between healthy human individuals. CD45RO-negative CD8 cells positively selected for CCR7 made up the naive population, which excluded terminally differentiated effector memory CD45RA+ cells. The CDR3 has 13 amino acids. Sequencing was performed on naive CD8+ T cells from PBMCs. The sequence was obtained from a young man in good health. Some clones in this sample may be carry-over from other donors' samples. This sequence joins TRBV21-1 and TRBJ2-2; the table's D call of TRBD2 was not tested on the DNA. TRBV21-1 is given as a pseudogene. CDR3 DNA: TGTGCCAGCAGCAGAGATTGGTCCGGGGAGCTGTTTTTT. Translation gives CASSRDWSGELFF.